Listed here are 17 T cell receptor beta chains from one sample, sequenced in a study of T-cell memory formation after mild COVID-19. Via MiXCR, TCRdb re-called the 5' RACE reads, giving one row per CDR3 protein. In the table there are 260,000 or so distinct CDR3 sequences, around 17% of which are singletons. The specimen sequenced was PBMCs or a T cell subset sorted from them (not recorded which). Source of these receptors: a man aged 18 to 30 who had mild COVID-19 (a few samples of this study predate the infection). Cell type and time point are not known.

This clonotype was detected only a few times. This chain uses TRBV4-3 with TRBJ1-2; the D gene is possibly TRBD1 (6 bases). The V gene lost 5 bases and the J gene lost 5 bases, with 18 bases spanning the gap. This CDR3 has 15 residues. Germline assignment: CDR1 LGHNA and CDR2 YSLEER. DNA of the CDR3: TGCGCCAGCAGCGAGGCAGGGGCCAACCTTTATGGCTACACCTTC. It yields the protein CASSEAGANLYGYTF.

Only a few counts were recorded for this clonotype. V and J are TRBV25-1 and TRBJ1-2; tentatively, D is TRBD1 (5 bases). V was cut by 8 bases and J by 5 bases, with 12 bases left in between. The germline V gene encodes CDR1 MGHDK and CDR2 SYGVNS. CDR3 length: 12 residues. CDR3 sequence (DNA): TGTGCCAGCGGGGACGGTTATTATGGCTACACCTTC. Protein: CASGDGYYGYTF.

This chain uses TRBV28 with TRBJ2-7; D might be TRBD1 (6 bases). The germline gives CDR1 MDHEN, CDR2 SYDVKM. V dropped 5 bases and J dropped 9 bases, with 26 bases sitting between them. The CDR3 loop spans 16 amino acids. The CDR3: CASSGGQGQVRLGQYF. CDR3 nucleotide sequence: TGTGCCAGCAGTGGGGGCCAAGGGCAGGTCCGGCTGGGGCAGTACTTC.

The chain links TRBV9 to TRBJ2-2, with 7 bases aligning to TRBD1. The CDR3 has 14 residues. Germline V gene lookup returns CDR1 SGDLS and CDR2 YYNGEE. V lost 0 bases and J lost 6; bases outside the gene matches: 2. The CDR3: CASSVGQGSGELFF. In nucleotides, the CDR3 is TGTGCCAGCAGCGTAGGACAGGGTTCCGGGGAGCTGTTTTTT. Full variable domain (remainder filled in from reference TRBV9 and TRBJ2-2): DSGVTQTPKHLITATGQRVTLRCSPRSGDLSVYWYQQSLDQGLQFLIQYYNGEERAKGNILERFSAQQFPDLHSELNLSSLELGDSALYFCASSVGQGSGELFFGEGSRLTVL.

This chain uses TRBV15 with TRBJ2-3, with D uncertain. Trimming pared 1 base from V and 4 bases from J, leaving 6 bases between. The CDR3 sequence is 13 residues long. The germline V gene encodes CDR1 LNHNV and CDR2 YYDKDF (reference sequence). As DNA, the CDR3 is TGTGCCACCAGCAGAGCCCACTCAGATACGCAGTATTTT. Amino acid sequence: CATSRAHSDTQYF.

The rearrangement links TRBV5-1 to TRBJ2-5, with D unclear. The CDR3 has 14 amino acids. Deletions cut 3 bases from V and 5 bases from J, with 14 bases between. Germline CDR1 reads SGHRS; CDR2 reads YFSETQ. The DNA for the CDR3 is TGCGCCAGCAGCTCTCGGCCGGTCCGGGAGACCCAGTACTTC. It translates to CASSSRPVRETQYF.

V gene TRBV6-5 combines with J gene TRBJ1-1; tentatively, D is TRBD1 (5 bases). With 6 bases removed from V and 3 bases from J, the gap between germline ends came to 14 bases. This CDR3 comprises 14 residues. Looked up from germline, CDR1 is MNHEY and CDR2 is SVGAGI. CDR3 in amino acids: CASSRGQGDTEAFF. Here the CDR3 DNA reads TGTGCCAGCAGCCGGGGCCAGGGCGACACTGAAGCTTTCTTT.

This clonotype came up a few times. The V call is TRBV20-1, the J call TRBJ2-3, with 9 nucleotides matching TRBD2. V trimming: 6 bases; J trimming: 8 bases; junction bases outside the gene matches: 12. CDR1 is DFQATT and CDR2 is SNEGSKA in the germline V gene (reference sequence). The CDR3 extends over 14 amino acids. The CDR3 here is CSASRGLASVTQYF. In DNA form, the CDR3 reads TGCAGTGCCTCCCGGGGACTAGCTTCTGTTACGCAGTATTTT.

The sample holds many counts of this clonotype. The DNA of the CDR3 is TGTGCCAGCAGCTTTGACAGGGGCACCTACGAGCAGTACTTC. Translated: CASSFDRGTYEQYF. The chain employs TRBV7-6 and TRBJ2-7; 8 bases map to TRBD1. V lost 3 bases and J lost 2; bases outside the gene matches: 3. Looked up from germline, CDR1 is SGHVS and CDR2 is FNYEAQ. The CDR3 runs to 14 residues.

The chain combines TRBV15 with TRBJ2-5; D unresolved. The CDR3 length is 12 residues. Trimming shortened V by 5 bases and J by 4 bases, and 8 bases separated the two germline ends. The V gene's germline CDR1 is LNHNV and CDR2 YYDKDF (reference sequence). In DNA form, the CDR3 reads TGTGCCACCAGCCCAAGGCGAGAGACCCAGTACTTC. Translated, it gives CATSPRRETQYF.

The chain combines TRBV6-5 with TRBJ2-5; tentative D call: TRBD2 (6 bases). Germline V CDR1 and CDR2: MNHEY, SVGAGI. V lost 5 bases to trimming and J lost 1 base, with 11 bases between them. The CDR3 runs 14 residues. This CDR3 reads CASSAEGTQETQYF. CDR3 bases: TGTGCCAGCAGTGCGGAGGGGACCCAAGAGACCCAGTACTTC.

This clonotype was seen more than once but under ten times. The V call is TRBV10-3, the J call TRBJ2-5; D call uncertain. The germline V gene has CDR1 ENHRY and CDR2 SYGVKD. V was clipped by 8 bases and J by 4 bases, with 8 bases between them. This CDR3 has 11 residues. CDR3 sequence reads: CAIGNGETQYF. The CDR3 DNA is TGTGCCATCGGCAATGGAGAGACCCAGTACTTC.

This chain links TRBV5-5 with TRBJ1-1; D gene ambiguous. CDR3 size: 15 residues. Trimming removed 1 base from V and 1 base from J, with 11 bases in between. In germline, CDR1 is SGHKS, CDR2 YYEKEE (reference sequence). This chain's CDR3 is CASSLWLLGNTEAFF. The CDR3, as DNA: TGTGCCAGCAGCTTGTGGCTTCTGGGGAACACTGAAGCTTTCTTT.

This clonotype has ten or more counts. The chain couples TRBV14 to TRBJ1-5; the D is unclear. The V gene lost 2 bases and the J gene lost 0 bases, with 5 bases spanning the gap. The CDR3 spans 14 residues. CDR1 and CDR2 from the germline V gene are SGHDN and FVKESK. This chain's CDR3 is CASSQSYSNQPQHF. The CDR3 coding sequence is TGTGCCAGCAGCCAAAGTTATAGCAATCAGCCCCAGCATTTT.

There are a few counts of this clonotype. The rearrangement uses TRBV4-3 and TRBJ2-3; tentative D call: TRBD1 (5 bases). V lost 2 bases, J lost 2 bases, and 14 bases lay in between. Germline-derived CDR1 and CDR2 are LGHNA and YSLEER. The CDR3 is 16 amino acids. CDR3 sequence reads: CASSQWTPPTTDTQYF. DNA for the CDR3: TGCGCCAGCAGCCAATGGACACCACCTACCACAGATACGCAGTATTTT.

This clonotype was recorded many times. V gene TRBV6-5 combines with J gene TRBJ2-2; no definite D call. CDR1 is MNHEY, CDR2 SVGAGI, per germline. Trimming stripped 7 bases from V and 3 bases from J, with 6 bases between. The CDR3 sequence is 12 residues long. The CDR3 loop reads CASIGYTGELFF. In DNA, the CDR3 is TGTGCCAGCATAGGTTACACCGGGGAGCTGTTTTTT.

The CDR3 region is CASSQVLGTPYEQYV. Here the CDR3 DNA reads TGTGCCAGCAGCCAAGTTCTCGGGACACCCTACGAGCAGTACGTC. The chain links TRBV3-1 to TRBJ2-7, with TRBD1 as a possible D gene (6 bases). The CDR3 runs to 15 residues. Germline-derived CDR1 and CDR2 are LGHDT and YNNKEL (reference sequence). V dropped 1 base and J dropped 2 bases, with 12 bases sitting between them.